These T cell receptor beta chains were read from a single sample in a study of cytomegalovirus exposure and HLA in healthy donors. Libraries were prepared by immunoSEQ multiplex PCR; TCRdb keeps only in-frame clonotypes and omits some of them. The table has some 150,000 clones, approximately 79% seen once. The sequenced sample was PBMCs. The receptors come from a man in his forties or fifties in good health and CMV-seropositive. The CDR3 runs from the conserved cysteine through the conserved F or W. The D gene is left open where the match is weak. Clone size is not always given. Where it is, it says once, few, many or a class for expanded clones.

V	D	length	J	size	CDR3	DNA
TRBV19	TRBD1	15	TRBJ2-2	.	CASRKGRQGTGELFF	TGTGCCAGTAGAAAGGGGAGACAGGGCACCGGGGAGCTGTTTTTT
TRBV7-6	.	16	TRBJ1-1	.	CASSLPGGVMNTEAFF	TGTGCCAGCAGCTTACCCGGGGGAGTCATGAACACTGAAGCTTTCTTT
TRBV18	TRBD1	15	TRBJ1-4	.	CASSPGTGTNEKLFF	TGTGCCAGCTCACCCGGGACAGGGACTAATGAAAAACTGTTTTTT
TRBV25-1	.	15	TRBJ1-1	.	CASSESNRMNTEAFF	TGTGCCAGCAGTGAATCCAACAGGATGAACACTGAAGCTTTCTTT
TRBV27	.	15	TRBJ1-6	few	CASSLNGEGNSPLHF	TGTGCCAGCAGTTTAAACGGGGAAGGTAATTCACCCCTCCACTTT
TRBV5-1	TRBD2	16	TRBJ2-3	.	CASSHLAGEGTDTQYF	TGCGCCAGCAGCCACCTGGCGGGAGAGGGCACAGATACGCAGTATTTT
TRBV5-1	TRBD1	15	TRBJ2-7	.	CASSLVQGVGHEQYF	TGCGCCAGCAGCTTGGTGCAGGGGGTAGGCCACGAGCAGTACTTC
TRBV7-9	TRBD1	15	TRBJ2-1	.	CASSLYLNRGHEQFF	TGTGCCAGCAGCTTGTATCTCAACAGGGGGCATGAGCAGTTCTTC
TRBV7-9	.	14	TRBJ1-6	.	CASSWPETGSPLHF	TGTGCCAGCAGCTGGCCCGAGACGGGGTCCCCCCTCCACTTT
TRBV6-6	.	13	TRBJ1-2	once	CASSRLTNYGYTF	TGTGCCAGCAGTCGGTTAACTAACTATGGCTACACCTTC
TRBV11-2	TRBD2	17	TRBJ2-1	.	CASSLRLAVSSYNEQFF	TGTGCCAGCAGCTTACGACTAGCGGTTAGCTCCTACAATGAGCAGTTCTTC
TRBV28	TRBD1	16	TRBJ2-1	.	CASSLWGRGQFNEQFF	TGTGCCAGCAGTTTATGGGGCAGGGGGCAATTCAATGAGCAGTTCTTC
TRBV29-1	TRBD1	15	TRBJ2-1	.	CSKGGDSVSYNEQFF	TGCAGCAAAGGGGGCGACTCCGTCTCCTACAATGAGCAGTTCTTC
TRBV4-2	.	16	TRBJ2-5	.	CASSQEWASTGETQYF	TGTGCCAGCAGCCAAGAATGGGCTAGCACTGGAGAGACCCAGTACTTC
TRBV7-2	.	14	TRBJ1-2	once	CASSLATGSYGYTF	TGTGCCAGCAGCTTAGCTACAGGGTCCTATGGCTACACCTTC
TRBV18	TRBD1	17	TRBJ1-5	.	CASSPPGSGQGGQPQHF	TGTGCCAGCTCACCACCAGGTTCGGGACAGGGGGGTCAGCCCCAGCATTTT
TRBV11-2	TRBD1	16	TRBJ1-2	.	CASSLGGTGNGYGYTF	TGTGCCAGCAGCTTAGGAGGGACAGGGAACGGCTATGGCTACACCTTC
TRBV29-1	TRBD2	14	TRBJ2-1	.	CSVDSGTLGDEQFF	TGCAGCGTCGATAGCGGGACTCTTGGGGATGAGCAGTTCTTC
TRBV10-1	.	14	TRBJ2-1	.	CASSESTPYDEQFF	TGCGCCAGCAGTGAATCTACTCCGTACGATGAGCAGTTCTTC
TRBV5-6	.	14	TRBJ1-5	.	CASSLMGLMEPQHF	TGTGCCAGCAGCTTAATGGGCCTCATGGAGCCCCAGCATTTT
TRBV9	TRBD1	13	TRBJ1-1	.	CASSDRGQAEAFF	TGTGCCAGCAGTGACAGGGGGCAGGCTGAAGCTTTCTTT
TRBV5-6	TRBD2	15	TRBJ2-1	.	CASSLKLARYNEQFF	TGTGCCAGCAGCTTGAAACTAGCGCGGTACAATGAGCAGTTCTTC
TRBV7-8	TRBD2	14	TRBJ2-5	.	CASSLGTSSPAQYF	TGTGCCAGCAGCTTGGGGACTAGCTCACCTGCACAGTACTTC
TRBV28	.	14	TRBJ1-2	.	CASSSFGQPYGYTF	TGTGCCAGCAGTTCTTTCGGACAGCCCTATGGCTACACCTTC
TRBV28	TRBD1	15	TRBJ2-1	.	CASNEQGAGVYEQFF	TGTGCCAGCAACGAACAGGGGGCCGGTGTCTATGAGCAGTTCTTC
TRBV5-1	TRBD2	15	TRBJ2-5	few	CASSPIAGVSREQYF	TGCGCCAGCAGCCCCATAGCGGGAGTATCTAGGGAGCAGTACTTC
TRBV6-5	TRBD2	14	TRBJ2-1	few	CASSVGRHRNEQFF	TGTGCCAGCAGTGTCGGGAGGCACAGGAATGAGCAGTTCTTC
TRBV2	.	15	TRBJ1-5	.	CASSELGGPNQPQHF	TGTGCCAGCAGTGAGTTAGGGGGTCCCAATCAGCCCCAGCATTTT
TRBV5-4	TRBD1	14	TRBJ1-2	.	CASSYDRGLYGYTF	TGTGCCAGCAGCTATGACAGGGGACTCTATGGCTACACCTTC
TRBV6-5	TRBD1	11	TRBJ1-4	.	CATDRWEKLFF	TGTGCCACGGACAGGTGGGAAAAACTGTTTTTT
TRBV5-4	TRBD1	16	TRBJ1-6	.	CASSLGTGSSNSPLHF	TGTGCCAGCAGCTTGGGGACAGGGTCGAGTAATTCACCCCTCCACTTT
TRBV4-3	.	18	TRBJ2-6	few	CASSQDPEGDSGANVLTF	TGCGCCAGCAGCCAAGATCCTGAGGGGGACTCTGGGGCCAACGTCCTGACTTTC
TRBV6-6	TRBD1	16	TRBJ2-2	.	CASSLRTGTNTGELFF	TGTGCCAGCAGTCTGAGGACAGGGACGAACACCGGGGAGCTGTTTTTT
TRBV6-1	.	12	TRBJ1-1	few	CASSAGSTEAFF	TGTGCCAGCAGTGCCGGGTCCACTGAAGCTTTCTTT
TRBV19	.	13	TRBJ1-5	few	CASSTVVVQPQHF	TGTGCCAGTAGTACAGTCGTCGTTCAGCCCCAGCATTTT
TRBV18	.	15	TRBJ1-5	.	CASSPGTQSNQPQHF	TGTGCCAGCTCACCGGGCACTCAAAGCAATCAGCCCCAGCATTTT
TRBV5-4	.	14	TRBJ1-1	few	CASSFGTLNTEAFF	TGTGCCAGCAGCTTCGGGACTTTGAACACTGAAGCTTTCTTT
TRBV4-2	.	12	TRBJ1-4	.	CASSPGNLKLFF	TGTGCCAGCAGCCCTGGCAATTTAAAACTGTTTTTT
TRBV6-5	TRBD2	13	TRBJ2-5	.	CASNSGGKETQYF	TGTGCCAGCAATAGCGGGGGTAAAGAGACCCAGTACTTC
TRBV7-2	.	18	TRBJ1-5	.	CASSLAGSGGYSNQPQHF	TGTGCCAGCAGCTTAGCGGGATCGGGAGGCTATAGCAATCAGCCCCAGCATTTT